This TCR beta chain was documented in a study of T cell repertoires in cytomegalovirus infection. Study summary: Public TCR beta signatures provided an indication of both CMV infection and a matching HLA type.

TCRdb re-derived calls from the reads in MiXCR, one entry per CDR3 protein. Of roughly 280,000 distinct CDR3 sequences in the sample, around 8.7% were seen once. Comment on this clonotype: The target antigen is unknown.

General observations from the study: The response measured ex vivo was dominated by TCR beta clonotypes (HLA-C-restricted and CMV-specific).

J lost 6 bases, V lost 1 base, and 15 bases had no gene match. Germline V gene data show CDR1 as SGHVS and CDR2 as FNYEAQ. CDR3 length equals 18 residues. The material sequenced was PBMCs. The receptor's source is a human donor in good health (CMV status not recorded). Some clones in this sample may be carry-over from other donors' samples. This chain links TRBV7-6 with TRBJ1-1, with 9 bases that match TRBD1. CDR3 sequence: CASSLGQPGQGRAPEAFF. CDR3 bases: TGTGCCAGCAGCTTAGGCCAACCGGGACAGGGTAGGGCTCCTGAAGCTTTCTTT.